Presented here are 16 T cell receptor beta chains from one specimen sequenced in a study of T cell responses to AZD1222 COVID-19 vaccine. The protocol was immunoSEQ multiplex PCR, while the TCRdb copy is restricted to in-frame clones and leaves out a portion. This table has some 130,000 clones, under 95% appearing once. Specimen: peripheral blood, collected on day 0 of AZD1222 vaccination. The origin of the receptors is an adult in good health.

This chain joins TRBV5-5 and TRBJ1-2; no firm D call. This CDR3 has 12 amino acids. Trimming took off 6 bases at V and 6 bases at J, with 12 bases between the two ends. Germline V CDR1 and CDR2: SGHKS, YYEKEE (reference sequence). CDR3 protein: CASTTERDGYTF. In DNA, the CDR3 is TGTGCCAGCACCACTGAGAGGGATGGCTACACCTTC.

This chain connects TRBV2 to TRBJ2-7; D may be TRBD1 or TRBD2 (6 bases each). CDR3 length: 13 residues. V lost 6 bases and J lost 5, with 14 bases in between. Germline assignment: CDR1 SNHLY and CDR2 FYNNEI. Written as DNA, the CDR3 is TGTGCCAGCAGAGGGGGACTGGAGGACGAGCAGTACTTC. It translates to CASRGGLEDEQYF.

The chain links TRBV30 to TRBJ2-1; D is perhaps TRBD2 (6 bases). CDR1 and CDR2 from the germline V gene are GTSNPN and SVGIG (reference sequence). V was pared by 5 bases and J by 7 bases, with 9 bases between. The CDR3 extends over 11 amino acids. The CDR3 here is CAWAAGNEQFF. CDR3 nucleotides: TGTGCCTGGGCGGCGGGGAATGAGCAGTTCTTC. Filled out from reference TRBV30 and TRBJ2-1, the complete variable domain reads SQTIHQWPATLVQPVGSPLSLECTVEGTSNPNLYWYRQAAGRGLQLLFYSVGIGQISSEVPQNLSASRPQDRQFILSSKKLLLSDSGFYLCAWAAGNEQFFGPGTRLTVL.

The V gene is TRBV25-1, the J gene TRBJ1-2; 7 bases match TRBD1. Trimming cost V 1 base and J 4 bases; bases outside gene matches: 9. Germline-derived CDR1 and CDR2 are MGHDK and SYGVNS. The CDR3 is made up of 16 amino acids. In nucleotides, the CDR3 is TGTGCCAGCAGTGAATCCTTGGAAGGGGGCTGCTATGGCTACACCTTC. The encoded protein is CASSESLEGGCYGYTF.

V gene TRBV13 combines with J gene TRBJ2-3, with D possibly matching TRBD2 (6 bases). CDR1 is PRHDT and CDR2 is FYEKMQ in the germline V gene (reference sequence). The CDR3 extends over 14 amino acids. V lost 2 bases and J 4 bases, leaving 10 bases between the germline ends. The CDR3 here is CASSLRGAADTQYF. CDR3 coding DNA: TGTGCCAGCAGCTTACGCGGGGCGGCAGATACGCAGTATTTT.

V is TRBV7-6 and J is TRBJ2-3; TRBD2 agrees at 8 bases. Germline CDR1 and CDR2: SGHVS and FNYEAQ. This CDR3 has 15 residues. The ends lost 0 bases at V and 5 bases at J; junction bases unmatched: 4. CDR3 sequence: CASSLAFLAGDTQYF. The CDR3 DNA sequence: TGTGCCAGCAGCTTAGCGTTCCTAGCGGGAGATACGCAGTATTTT.

The CDR3 sequence: CATSDFSRYNEQFF. The CDR3 DNA follows: TGTGCCACCAGTGATTTCTCGCGGTACAATGAGCAGTTCTTC. V and J are TRBV24-1 and TRBJ2-1; D unclear. Deletions cut 1 base from V and 4 bases from J, with 7 bases between. Germline V gives CDR1 KGHDR, CDR2 SFDVKD. CDR3 length equals 14 residues.

There are a few counts of this clone. This sequence joins TRBV4-3 and TRBJ1-1; no firm D call. Germline V CDR1 and CDR2: LGHNA, YSLEER. V was cut by 0 bases and J by 4 bases, with 6 bases left in between. The CDR3 length is 13 residues. The CDR3 DNA follows: TGCGCCAGCAGCCAAGACAGAGGCACTGAAGCTTTCTTT. Residues: CASSQDRGTEAFF.

The J gene is TRBJ1-2, the V gene TRBV21-1. TRBV21-1 is noted as a pseudogene. This CDR3 comprises 14 residues. The CDR3 DNA sequence: TGTGCCAGCAGCCGACGACTGAGACGCTATGGCTACACCTTC. It codes for CASSRRLRRYGYTF.

The rearrangement uses TRBV14 and TRBJ1-2; D gene unclear. Germline CDR1 reads SGHDN; CDR2 reads FVKESK. The CDR3 extends over 13 amino acids. Trimming took off 4 bases at V and 8 bases at J, with 14 bases between the two ends. In DNA form, the CDR3 reads TGTGCCAGCAGCCCAATAGTGGGTTTGGGCTACACCTTC. This sequence encodes CASSPIVGLGYTF.

The rearrangement uses TRBV15 and TRBJ1-4; the D is unclear. Germline V gene sequence: CDR1 LNHNV, CDR2 YYDKDF (reference sequence). V was pared by 1 base and J by 8 bases, with 2 bases between. The CDR3 is 11 residues long. CDR3 in DNA: TGTGCCACCAGCAGAGGGGAAAAACTGTTTTTT. As protein: CATSRGEKLFF.

This chain connects TRBV19 to TRBJ1-1; 7 nucleotides line up with TRBD1. The CDR3 loop spans 16 amino acids. Losses at the gene ends were 4 bases for V and 5 bases for J; bases not matched to a gene: 13. Germline loops: CDR1 LNHDA, CDR2 SQIVND (reference sequence). Here the CDR3 DNA reads TGTGCCAGTAGTACTCAACGACAGGGTGGGCGAACTGAAGCTTTCTTT. Protein sequence: CASSTQRQGGRTEAFF.

This rearrangement joins TRBV3-1 (or the pseudogene TRBV3-2) to TRBJ1-6; D is uncertain. Germline values: CDR1 LGHDT, CDR2 YNNKEL (reference sequence). The CDR3 runs 12 residues. The germline V and J ends were trimmed by 4 bases and 10 bases, with 8 bases remaining between them. The CDR3 DNA is TGTGCCAGCAGCCTTCGGACGTCACCCCTCCACTTT. This encodes CASSLRTSPLHF.

The J gene is TRBJ1-5, the V gene TRBV6-5, with a weak D call TRBD1 (5 bases). V was pared by 6 bases and J by 3 bases, with 15 bases between. From germline, CDR1 is MNHEY and CDR2 SVGAGI. There are 15 residues in the CDR3. This CDR3 reads CASSIRQSPNQPQHF. CDR3 coding DNA: TGTGCCAGCAGCATACGACAGAGCCCCAATCAGCCCCAGCATTTT.

The rearrangement joins TRBV18 to TRBJ1-3, with unresolved D. The germline V gene has CDR1 KGHSH and CDR2 LQKENI. The CDR3 contains 15 residues. V lost 3 bases and J 3 bases, leaving 12 bases between the germline ends. The CDR3 is CASSPLVGNGNTIYF. The CDR3 DNA sequence: TGTGCCAGCTCACCCCTCGTGGGGAATGGAAACACCATATATTTT.

This clone has just one count. This sequence joins TRBV27 and TRBJ2-3; D gene unclear. This CDR3 comprises 15 residues. Germline V CDR1 and CDR2: MNHEY, SMNVEV (reference sequence). Trimming removed 5 bases at V and 2 bases at J, with 14 bases between. CDR3 sequence: CASSLFRETTDTQYF. The CDR3 nucleotides read TGTGCCAGCAGTCTATTTAGAGAGACCACAGATACGCAGTATTTT.